The 20 T cell receptor beta chains presented below share a single source sample, sequenced in a study of T cell repertoires in cytomegalovirus infection. One entry per CDR3 protein results from TCRdb running MiXCR on the reads. The data show hundreds of thousands of distinct CDR3 sequences, about 40% seen once. Sequencing input: PBMCs. These receptors all come from a human donor in good health (CMV status not recorded). Some clones in this sample may be carry-over from other donors' samples.

The chain links TRBV5-1 to TRBJ1-4, with 7 bases matching TRBD1. After removal of 1 base from V and 9 bases from J, the junction contained 15 bases not matched to a gene. The germline CDR1 and CDR2 sequences are SGHRS and YFSETQ. The CDR3 covers 17 residues. CDR3 in DNA: TGCGCCAGCAGCTTGATAGCAGACAGGGCTCCGGGGAAAAAACTGTTTTTT. This translates into CASSLIADRAPGKKLFF. The full variable domain, its missing parts supplied by reference TRBV5-1 and TRBJ1-4, is KAGVTQTPRYLIKTRGQQVTLSCSPISGHRSVSWYQQTPGQGLQFLFEYFSETQRNKGNFPGRFSGRQFSNSRSEMNVSTLELGDSALYLCASSLIADRAPGKKLFFGSGTQLSVL.

With regard to this clonotype: The conserved closing phenylalanine or tryptophan is absent in this CDR3, likely reflecting a read error. The genes are TRBV19 and TRBJ2-7; possibly TRBD1 for D (5 bases). The CDR3 loop spans 14 amino acids. V lost 5 bases and J 3 bases, leaving 14 bases between the germline ends. The germline V gene has CDR1 LNHDA and CDR2 SQIVND (reference sequence). The CDR3 nucleotides are TGTGCCAGTAGTTCGAGGACAACCAACTACGAGCAGTACTTA. Encoded protein: CASSSRTTNYEQYL.

The rearrangement links TRBV10-3 to TRBJ1-6, with TRBD1 as a possible D gene (5 bases). Between the trimmed V and J ends, which lost 3 bases and 6 bases, there was a span of 9 bases. The CDR3 is 14 residues long. Germline values: CDR1 ENHRY, CDR2 SYGVKD. CDR3 amino acids: CAISETGTNSPLHF. CDR3 sequence (DNA): TGTGCCATCAGTGAAACAGGCACTAATTCACCCCTCCACTTT.

The rearrangement joins TRBV28 to TRBJ1-4, with 9 bases lining up with TRBD1. The CDR3 is 17 residues long. With 6 bases clipped from V and 0 bases from J, the junction kept 8 bases outside the gene matches. In germline, CDR1 is MDHEN, CDR2 SYDVKM. The CDR3 nucleotides are TGTGCCAGCAGCCAACCTGGACAGGGGTCAACTAATGAAAAACTGTTTTTT. Translated, it gives CASSQPGQGSTNEKLFF.

With regard to this clonotype: The CDR3 end shows no conserved phenylalanine or tryptophan, and so a read error is likely. The DNA is left out, because the CDR3 cannot be placed on it with certainty; the CDR3 is given as TCRdb lists it. The chain employs TRBV28 and TRBJ2-7; the table assigns TRBD2, which was not confirmed against the DNA. Ends included, the CDR3 has 12 residues. From germline, CDR1 is MDHEN and CDR2 SYDVKM. The CDR3 sequence: CASSLVGGALYL.

This clonotype was counted between two and nine times. The gene calls are TRBV28 and TRBJ2-1; 7 bases match TRBD2. The V segment lost 5 bases and the J segment 0 bases; nucleotides outside the gene matches: 7. CDR1 MDHEN and CDR2 SYDVKM come from the germline V gene. CDR3 length: 16 residues. CDR3 amino acids: CASSPLGGVSYNEQFF. DNA for the CDR3: TGTGCCAGCAGTCCCCTGGGGGGGGTCTCCTACAATGAGCAGTTCTTC. The full variable domain, rest sourced from reference TRBV28 and TRBJ2-1, is DVKVTQSSRYLVKRTGEKVFLECVQDMDHENMFWYRQDPGLGLRLIYFSYDVKMKEKGDIPEGYSVSREKKERFSLILESASTNQTSMYLCASSPLGGVSYNEQFFGPGTRLTVL.

V is TRBV20-1 and J is TRBJ1-4; 10 positions match TRBD1. The CDR3 covers 15 residues. V was pared by 0 bases and J by 6 bases, with 4 bases of the junction left unmatched. Germline V gene lookup returns CDR1 DFQATT and CDR2 SNEGSKA (reference sequence). As DNA, the CDR3 is TGCAGTGCTAGAGACACCGGGACAGGGGATGAAAAACTGTTTTTT. It codes for CSARDTGTGDEKLFF.

In this sample, this clonotype turned up a few times. The V and J genes are TRBV29-1 and TRBJ2-2; tentatively, D is TRBD1 (5 bases). Trimming removed 7 bases at V and 4 bases at J, with 7 bases between. The CDR3 is made up of 11 amino acids. Germline values: CDR1 SQVTM, CDR2 ANQGSEA. DNA for the CDR3: TGCAGCGCCGACAGCACCGGGGAGCTGTTTTTT. It translates to CSADSTGELFF.

The chain joins TRBV6-1 to TRBJ2-5, with 8 bases lining up with TRBD2. CDR1 and CDR2 from the germline V gene are MNHNS and SASEGT. J lost 2 bases, V lost 5 bases, and 13 bases had no gene match. The CDR3 runs to 17 residues. The CDR3 DNA reads as TGTGCCAGCAGTCCCCTTATCGGACTAGCCGGACAAGAGACCCAGTACTTC. This encodes CASSPLIGLAGQETQYF.

Comments on this clonotype: This sequence may be a read error, since a much larger clone differs from it by one base. V is TRBV7-8 and J is TRBJ2-5, with a tentative D call TRBD2 (6 bases). The germline V gene encodes CDR1 SGHVS and CDR2 FQNEAQ. With 2 bases removed from V and 9 bases from J, the gap between germline ends came to 16 bases. This CDR3 spans 14 amino acids. This chain's CDR3 is CASSLRGTHEPQYF. DNA for the CDR3: TGTGCCAGCAGCTTACGGGGGACCCACGAGCCCCAGTACTTC.

This chain uses TRBV25-1 with TRBJ2-3, with D possibly matching TRBD2 (5 bases). CDR1 is MGHDK, CDR2 SYGVNS, per germline. The V gene lost 7 bases and the J gene lost 4 bases, with 9 bases spanning the gap. The CDR3 spans 12 residues. CDR3 loop: CASNRGSDTQYF. For the CDR3, the DNA is TGTGCCAGCAACCGGGGTTCAGATACGCAGTATTTT.

Note on this clonotype: Sequence at one end of the junction differs from germline and may be a read error. This chain uses TRBV5-1 with TRBJ2-2; TRBD2 agrees at 7 bases. The CDR3 extends over 16 amino acids. In germline, CDR1 is SGHRS, CDR2 YFSETQ. CDR3 sequence reads: CASSLIGTTNTGELFF. In DNA, the CDR3 is TGTGCCAGCAGTTTAATCGGGACTACCAACACCGGGGAGCTGTTTTTT.

This clonotype was recorded a few times. The chain combines TRBV7-9 with TRBJ2-5, with D possibly TRBD2 on 5 matching bases. Germline-derived CDR1 and CDR2 are SEHNR and FQNEAQ (reference sequence). V dropped 9 bases and J dropped 5 bases, with 16 bases sitting between them. This CDR3 has 13 amino acids. The CDR3 is CASLLRAAETQYF. CDR3 coding DNA: TGTGCCAGTCTCTTGAGGGCGGCGGAGACCCAGTACTTC. The full variable domain, completed using reference TRBV7-9 and TRBJ2-5, is DTGVSQNPRHKITKRGQNVTFRCDPISEHNRLYWYRQTLGQGPEFLTYFQNEAQLEKSRLLSDRFSAERPKGSFSTLEIQRTEQGDSAMYLCASLLRAAETQYFGPGTRLLVL.

The V call is TRBV29-1, the J call TRBJ1-1; 12 bases are a match to TRBD1. Germline CDR1 SQVTM, CDR2 ANQGSEA. There are 15 residues in the CDR3. V lost 6 bases, J lost 3 bases, and 8 bases stayed unmatched. The CDR3 here is CSVRGTGGSHTEAFF. In nucleotides, the CDR3 is TGCAGCGTGCGAGGGACAGGGGGCAGTCACACTGAAGCTTTCTTT.

This sequence joins TRBV27 and TRBJ2-1; 8 bases fit TRBD1. CDR3 length: 15 residues. V shed 4 bases and J 3 bases; nucleotides not matched to a gene: 5. Germline V gives CDR1 MNHEY, CDR2 SMNVEV (reference sequence). The CDR3 spells CASSSRQGYYNEQFF. CDR3 DNA: TGTGCCAGCAGTTCTAGACAGGGGTACTACAATGAGCAGTTCTTC.

This chain connects TRBV4-1 to TRBJ2-2, with 10 bases that match TRBD2. Germline V lookup: CDR1 MGHRA, CDR2 YSYEKL. V shed 2 bases, J shed 9 bases, and the junction held 9 bases outside the gene matches. CDR3 length: 16 residues. The CDR3 coding sequence is TGCGCCAGCAGCCAACTAGCGGGAGTCCGGACCTGGGAGCTGTTTTTT. It codes for CASSQLAGVRTWELFF.

Turning to this clonotype: A junction end diverges from the germline sequence, so it may reflect a read error. The V and J genes are TRBV7-7 and TRBJ2-1, with TRBD2 matching 9 bases. Germline loops: CDR1 SSHAT, CDR2 FNYEAQ (reference sequence). The CDR3 contains 15 residues. CDR3 in amino acids: CASSAGTSFYNEQFF. The CDR3 nucleotides read TGTGCTAGCAGCGCCGGGACTAGCTTCTACAATGAGCAGTTCTTC.

J is TRBJ2-3 and V is TRBV5-1, with TRBD2 matching over 7 bases. Germline V gene data show CDR1 as SGHRS and CDR2 as YFSETQ. With V trimmed by 4 bases and J by 6 bases, 11 bases remained unmatched. The CDR3 length is 15 residues. The CDR3 protein is CASSHAAGVGDTQYF. The CDR3 DNA reads as TGCGCCAGCAGCCACGCCGCGGGAGTAGGGGATACGCAGTATTTT.

This chain connects TRBV13 to TRBJ2-7, with D uncertain. V lost 4 bases to trimming and J lost 5 bases, with 12 bases between them. The CDR3 spans 13 residues. Germline assignment: CDR1 PRHDT and CDR2 FYEKMQ (reference sequence). The CDR3 spells CASSSPAANEQYF. The CDR3 DNA reads TGTGCCAGCAGCTCTCCGGCGGCTAACGAGCAGTACTTC.

CDR3 protein: CASRGRTYGYTF. CDR3 sequence (DNA): TGTGCCAGCAGAGGACGGACCTATGGCTACACCTTC. The chain links TRBV28 to TRBJ1-2; no firm D call. The CDR3 extends over 12 amino acids. The V end lost 6 bases, the J end lost 4 bases, and 9 bases lay between the germline ends. CDR1 is MDHEN and CDR2 is SYDVKM in the germline V gene.